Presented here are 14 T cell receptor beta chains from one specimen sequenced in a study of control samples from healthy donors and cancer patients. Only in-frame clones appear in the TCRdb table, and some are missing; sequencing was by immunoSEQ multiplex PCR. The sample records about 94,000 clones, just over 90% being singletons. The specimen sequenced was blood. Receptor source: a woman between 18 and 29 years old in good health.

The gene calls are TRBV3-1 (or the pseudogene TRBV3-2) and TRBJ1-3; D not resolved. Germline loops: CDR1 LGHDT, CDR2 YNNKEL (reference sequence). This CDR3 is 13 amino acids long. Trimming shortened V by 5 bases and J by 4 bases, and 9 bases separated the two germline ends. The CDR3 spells CASSDDRGNTIYF. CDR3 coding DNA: TGTGCCAGCAGCGATGATAGGGGAAACACCATATATTTT.

CDR3 coding DNA: TGTGCCAGCAGCTGGGGGGCTTGGCCCACCGGGGAGCTGTTTTTT. Residues: CASSWGAWPTGELFF. The rearrangement uses TRBV5-5 and TRBJ2-2, with D possibly called TRBD1 or TRBD2 (6 bases each). The CDR3 is 15 residues long. Germline CDR1 reads SGHKS; CDR2 reads YYEKEE (reference sequence). The ends were cut back, 3 bases at V and 4 bases at J, with 13 bases in the middle.

The CDR3 DNA is TGTGCCAGCAGCCAAACGGGACGGCCGCGGGAGCAGTACTTC. It specifies CASSQTGRPREQYF. This chain joins TRBV3-1 (or the pseudogene TRBV3-2) and TRBJ2-7; D possibly matches TRBD1 or TRBD2 (5 bases each). V was cut by 2 bases and J by 7 bases, with 15 bases left in between. The CDR3 is made up of 14 amino acids. The V gene's germline CDR1 is LGHDT and CDR2 YNNKEL (reference sequence).

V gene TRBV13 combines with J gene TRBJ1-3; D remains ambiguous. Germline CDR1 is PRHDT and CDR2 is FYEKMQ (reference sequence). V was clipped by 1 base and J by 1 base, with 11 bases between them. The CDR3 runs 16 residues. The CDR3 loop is CASSLDRGISGNTIYF. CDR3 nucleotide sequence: TGTGCCAGCAGCTTAGATCGGGGTATTTCTGGAAACACCATATATTTT.

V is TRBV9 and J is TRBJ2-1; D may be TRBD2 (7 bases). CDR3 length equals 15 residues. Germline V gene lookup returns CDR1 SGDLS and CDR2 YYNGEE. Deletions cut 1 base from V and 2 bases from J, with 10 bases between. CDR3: CASSVMGGPYNEQFF. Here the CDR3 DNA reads TGTGCCAGCAGCGTAATGGGGGGGCCCTACAATGAGCAGTTCTTC.

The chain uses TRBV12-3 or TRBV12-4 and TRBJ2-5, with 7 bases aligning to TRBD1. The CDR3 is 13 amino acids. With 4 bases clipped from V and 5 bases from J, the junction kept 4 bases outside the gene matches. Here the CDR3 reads CASSWDSQETQYF. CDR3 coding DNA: TGTGCCAGCAGTTGGGACAGTCAGGAGACCCAGTACTTC.

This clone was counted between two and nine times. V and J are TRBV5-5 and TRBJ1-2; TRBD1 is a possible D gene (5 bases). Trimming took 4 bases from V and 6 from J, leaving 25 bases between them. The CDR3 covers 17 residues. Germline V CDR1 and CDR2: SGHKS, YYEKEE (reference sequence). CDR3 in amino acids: CASSPYTVSQAGDGYTF. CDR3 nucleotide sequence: TGTGCCAGCAGCCCGTATACGGTCTCTCAGGCGGGGGATGGCTACACCTTC. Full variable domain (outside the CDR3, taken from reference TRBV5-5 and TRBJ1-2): DAGVTQSPTHLIKTRGQQVTLRCSPISGHKSVSWYQQVLGQGPQFIFQYYEKEERGRGNFPDRFSARQFPNYSSELNVNALLLGDSALYLCASSPYTVSQAGDGYTFGSGTRLTVV.

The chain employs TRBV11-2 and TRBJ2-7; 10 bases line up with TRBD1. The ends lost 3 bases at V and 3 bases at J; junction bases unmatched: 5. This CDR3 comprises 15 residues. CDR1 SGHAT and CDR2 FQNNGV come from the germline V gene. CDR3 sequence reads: CASSFGGTGDYEQYF. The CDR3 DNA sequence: TGTGCCAGCAGCTTCGGCGGGACAGGGGACTACGAGCAGTACTTC.

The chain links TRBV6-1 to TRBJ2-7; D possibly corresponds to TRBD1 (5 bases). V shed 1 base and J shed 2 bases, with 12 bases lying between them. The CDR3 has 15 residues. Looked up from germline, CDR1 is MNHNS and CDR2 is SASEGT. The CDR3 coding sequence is TGTGCCAGCAGTGAAGGTGCAGGGAACACCTACGAGCAGTACTTC. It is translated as CASSEGAGNTYEQYF.

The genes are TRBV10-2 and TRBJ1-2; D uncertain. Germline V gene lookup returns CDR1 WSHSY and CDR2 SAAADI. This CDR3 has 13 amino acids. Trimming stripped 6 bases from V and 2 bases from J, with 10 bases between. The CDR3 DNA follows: TGCGCCAGCAGGATTGACGGAAACTATGGCTACACCTTC. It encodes CASRIDGNYGYTF.

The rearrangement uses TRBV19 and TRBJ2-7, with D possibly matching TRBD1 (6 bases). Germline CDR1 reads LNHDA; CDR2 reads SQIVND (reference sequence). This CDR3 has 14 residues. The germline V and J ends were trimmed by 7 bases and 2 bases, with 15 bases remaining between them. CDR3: CASTNGQPAYEQYF. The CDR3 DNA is TGTGCCAGTACCAACGGACAGCCAGCCTACGAGCAGTACTTC. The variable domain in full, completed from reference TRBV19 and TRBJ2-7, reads DGGITQSPKYLFRKEGQNVTLSCEQNLNHDAMYWYRQDPGQGLRLIYYSQIVNDFQKGDIAEGYSVSREKKESFPLTVTSAQKNPTAFYLCASTNGQPAYEQYFGPGTRLTVT.

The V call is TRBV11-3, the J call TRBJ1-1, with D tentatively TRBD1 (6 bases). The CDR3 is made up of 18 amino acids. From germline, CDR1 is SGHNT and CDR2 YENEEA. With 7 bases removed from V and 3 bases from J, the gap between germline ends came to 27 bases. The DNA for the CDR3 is TGTGCCAGCAACCAGAGGTTTTTGAGTGGGGGGCGCGACACTGAAGCTTTCTTT. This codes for CASNQRFLSGGRDTEAFF.

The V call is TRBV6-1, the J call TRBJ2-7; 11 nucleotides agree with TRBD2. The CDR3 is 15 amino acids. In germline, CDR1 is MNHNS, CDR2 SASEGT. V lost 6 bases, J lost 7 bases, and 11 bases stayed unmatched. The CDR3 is CASRRDLAGGLEQYF. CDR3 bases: TGTGCCAGCAGAAGGGACCTAGCGGGGGGTCTTGAGCAGTACTTC.

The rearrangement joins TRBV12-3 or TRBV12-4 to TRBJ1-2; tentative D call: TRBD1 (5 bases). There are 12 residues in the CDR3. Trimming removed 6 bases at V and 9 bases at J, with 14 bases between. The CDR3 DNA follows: TGTGCCAGCAGCTATTCGGGGGTCAGCTACACCTTC. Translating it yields CASSYSGVSYTF.